This T cell receptor beta chain was retrieved from a study of OX40 agonist ivuxolimab in advanced cancers. Data came from immunoSEQ multiplex PCR; TCRdb stores just in-frame clones and leaves some out. The sample contains 90,000 to 100,000 clones, approximately 86% of which appear only once. V was pared by 0 bases and J by 7 bases, with 16 bases between. Looked up from germline, CDR1 is MDHEN and CDR2 is SYDVKM. The CDR3 length is 17 residues. The chain joins TRBV28 to TRBJ1-6; D call uncertain. The receptor was isolated from an adult with an advanced solid tumor such as melanoma, head and neck, liver or kidney cancer. This specimen consisted of CD4+ or CD8+ T cells sorted from blood, obtained in a trial of the OX40 agonist ivuxolimab. This CDR3 reads CASSLWESRGSNSPLHF. CDR3 DNA: TGTGCCAGCAGTTTATGGGAGTCGCGAGGGTCGAATTCACCCCTCCACTTT.